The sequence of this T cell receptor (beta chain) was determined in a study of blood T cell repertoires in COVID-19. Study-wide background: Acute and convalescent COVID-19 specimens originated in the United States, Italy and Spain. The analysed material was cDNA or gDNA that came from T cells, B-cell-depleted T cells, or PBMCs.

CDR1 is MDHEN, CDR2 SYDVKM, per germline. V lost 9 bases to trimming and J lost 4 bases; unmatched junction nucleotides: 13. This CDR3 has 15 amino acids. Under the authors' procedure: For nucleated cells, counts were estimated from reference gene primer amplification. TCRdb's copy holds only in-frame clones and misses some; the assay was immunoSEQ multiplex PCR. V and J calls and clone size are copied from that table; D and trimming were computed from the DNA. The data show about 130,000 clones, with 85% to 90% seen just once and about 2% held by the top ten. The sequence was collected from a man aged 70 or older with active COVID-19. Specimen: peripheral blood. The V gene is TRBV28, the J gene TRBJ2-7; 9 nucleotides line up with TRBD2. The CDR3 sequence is CASNYGGSGRYEQYF. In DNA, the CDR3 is TGTGCCAGTAATTACGGGGGTAGCGGGAGATACGAGCAGTACTTC.